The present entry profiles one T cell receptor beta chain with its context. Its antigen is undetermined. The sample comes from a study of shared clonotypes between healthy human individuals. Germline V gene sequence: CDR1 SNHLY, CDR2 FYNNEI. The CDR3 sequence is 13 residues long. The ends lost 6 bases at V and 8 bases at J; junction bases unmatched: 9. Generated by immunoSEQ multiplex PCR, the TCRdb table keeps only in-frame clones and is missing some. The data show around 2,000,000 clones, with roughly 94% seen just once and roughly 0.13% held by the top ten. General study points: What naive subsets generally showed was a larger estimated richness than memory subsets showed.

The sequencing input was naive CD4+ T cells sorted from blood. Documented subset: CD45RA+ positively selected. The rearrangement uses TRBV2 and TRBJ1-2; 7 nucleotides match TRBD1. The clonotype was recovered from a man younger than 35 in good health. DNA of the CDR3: TGTGCCAGCAGAGAGACAGGGCCCCTAGGCTACACCTTC. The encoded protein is CASRETGPLGYTF.